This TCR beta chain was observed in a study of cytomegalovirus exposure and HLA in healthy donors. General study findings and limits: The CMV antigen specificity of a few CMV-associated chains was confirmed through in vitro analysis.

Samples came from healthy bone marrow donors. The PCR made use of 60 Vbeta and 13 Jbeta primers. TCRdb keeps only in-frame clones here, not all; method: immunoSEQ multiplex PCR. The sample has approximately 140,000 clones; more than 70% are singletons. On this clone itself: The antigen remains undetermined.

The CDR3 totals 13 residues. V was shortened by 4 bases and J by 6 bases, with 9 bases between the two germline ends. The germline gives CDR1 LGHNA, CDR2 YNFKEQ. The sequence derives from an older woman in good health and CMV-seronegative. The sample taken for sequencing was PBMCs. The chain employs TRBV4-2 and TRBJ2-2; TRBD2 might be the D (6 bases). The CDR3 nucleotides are TGTGCCAGCAGCCGGGCGGGATCCGGGGAGCTGTTTTTT. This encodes CASSRAGSGELFF.